Sequencing of this TCR beta chain was carried out in a study of blood T cell repertoires in COVID-19. Study-level background: COVID-19 samples collected from the United States, Italy and Spain covered acute and convalescent phases. In each case, the material was cDNA or gDNA derived from T cells, B-cell-depleted T cells, or PBMCs.

In the study's own analysis: Researchers report that nucleated cell counts were estimated from reference gene primer amplification. Here immunoSEQ multiplex PCR was the method, and the copy in TCRdb shows in-frame clones only, minus some. V and J calls and clone size come straight from that table; D and trimming were deduced from the DNA. Of 310,000 or so clones detected, over 70% appear once; the ten largest clones hold about 1.2%. Germline CDR1 reads SGHTA; CDR2 reads FQGNSA. Trimming stripped 4 bases from V and 4 bases from J, with 11 bases between. The CDR3 runs to 14 residues. The chain links TRBV7-2 to TRBJ1-3, with D tentatively TRBD1 (6 bases). This sequence originates from a woman aged 50 to 60 with acute or convalescent COVID-19. Sequenced sample: peripheral blood. The CDR3 DNA follows: TGTGCCAGCAGCTCCGGACAGCAAGGAAACACCATATATTTT. It encodes CASSSGQQGNTIYF.